This T cell receptor beta chain emerged from a study of blood T cell repertoires in COVID-19. The V gene lost 5 bases and the J gene lost 4 bases, with 11 bases spanning the gap. This CDR3 region has 13 residues. The germline CDR1 and CDR2 sequences are LGHNT and FRNRAP. The table came from immunoSEQ multiplex PCR; TCRdb's copy has only in-frame clones and leaves some out. The top ten hold around 5.1% of the sample, which has about 40,000 clones, 70% to 90% seen once. The sequenced sample was peripheral blood. The clonotype was recovered from a man aged 55-75 years with COVID-19, enrolled during active disease. This chain uses TRBV12-5 with TRBJ1-1; D is possibly TRBD1 (5 bases). The CDR3 spells CASGLTGGTEAFF. CDR3 in DNA: TGTGCTAGTGGTCTCACGGGGGGCACTGAAGCTTTCTTT. Combining the CDR3 with reference TRBV12-5 and TRBJ1-1 gives the whole variable domain DARVTQTPRHKVTEMGQEVTMRCQPILGHNTVFWYRQTMMQGLELLAYFRNRAPLDDSGMPKDRFSAEMPDATLATLKIQPSEPRDSAVYFCASGLTGGTEAFFGQGTRLTVV.